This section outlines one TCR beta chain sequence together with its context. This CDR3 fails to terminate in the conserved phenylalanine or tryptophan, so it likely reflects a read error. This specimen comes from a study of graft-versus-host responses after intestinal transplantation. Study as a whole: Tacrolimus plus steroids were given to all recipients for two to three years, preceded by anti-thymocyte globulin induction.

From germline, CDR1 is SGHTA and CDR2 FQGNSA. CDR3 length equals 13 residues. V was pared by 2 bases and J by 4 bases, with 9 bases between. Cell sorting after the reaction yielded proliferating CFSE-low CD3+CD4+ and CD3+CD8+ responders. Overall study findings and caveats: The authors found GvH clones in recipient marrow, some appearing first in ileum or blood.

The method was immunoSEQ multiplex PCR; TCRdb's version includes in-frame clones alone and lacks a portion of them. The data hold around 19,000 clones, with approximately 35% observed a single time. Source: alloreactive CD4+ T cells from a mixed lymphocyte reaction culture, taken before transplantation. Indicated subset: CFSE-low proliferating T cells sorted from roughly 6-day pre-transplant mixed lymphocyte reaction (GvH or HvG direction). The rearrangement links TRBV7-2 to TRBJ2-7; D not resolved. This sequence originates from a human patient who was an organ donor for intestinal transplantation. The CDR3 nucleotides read TGTGCCAGCAGCTTAACCCAGGCATACGAGCAGTACCTC. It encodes CASSLTQAYEQYL.